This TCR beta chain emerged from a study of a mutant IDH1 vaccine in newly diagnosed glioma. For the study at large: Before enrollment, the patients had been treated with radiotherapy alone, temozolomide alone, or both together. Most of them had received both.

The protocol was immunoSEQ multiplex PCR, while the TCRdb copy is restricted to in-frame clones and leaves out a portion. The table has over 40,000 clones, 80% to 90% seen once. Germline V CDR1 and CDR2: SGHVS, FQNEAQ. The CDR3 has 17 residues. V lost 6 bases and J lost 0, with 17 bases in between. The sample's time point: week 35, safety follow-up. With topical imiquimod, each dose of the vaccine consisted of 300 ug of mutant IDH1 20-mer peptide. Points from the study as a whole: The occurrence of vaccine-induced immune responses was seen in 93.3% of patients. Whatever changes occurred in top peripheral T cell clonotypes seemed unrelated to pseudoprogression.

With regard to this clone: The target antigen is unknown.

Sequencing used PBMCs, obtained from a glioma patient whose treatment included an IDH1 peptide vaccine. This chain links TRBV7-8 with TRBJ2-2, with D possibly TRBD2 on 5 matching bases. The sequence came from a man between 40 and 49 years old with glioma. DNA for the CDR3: TGTGCCAGCAGACCCAGTCGAGTAGCGACGAACACCGGGGAGCTGTTTTTT. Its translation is CASRPSRVATNTGELFF.